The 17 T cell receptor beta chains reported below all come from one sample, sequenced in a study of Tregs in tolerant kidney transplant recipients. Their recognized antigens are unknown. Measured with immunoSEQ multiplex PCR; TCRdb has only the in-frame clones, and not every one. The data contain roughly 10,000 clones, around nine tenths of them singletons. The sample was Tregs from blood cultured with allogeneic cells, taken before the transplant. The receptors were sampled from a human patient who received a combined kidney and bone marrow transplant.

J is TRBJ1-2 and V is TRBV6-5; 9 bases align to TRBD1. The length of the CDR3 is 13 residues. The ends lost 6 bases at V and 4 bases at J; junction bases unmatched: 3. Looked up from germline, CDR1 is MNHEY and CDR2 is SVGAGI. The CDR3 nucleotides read TGTGCCAGCAGCCGGGACAGGGTCTATGGCTACACCTTC. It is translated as CASSRDRVYGYTF.

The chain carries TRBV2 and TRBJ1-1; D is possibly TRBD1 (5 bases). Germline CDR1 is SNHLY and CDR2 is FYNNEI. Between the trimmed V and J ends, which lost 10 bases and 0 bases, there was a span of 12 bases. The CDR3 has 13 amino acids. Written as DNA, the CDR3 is TGTGCCACCTCCCCAGGGTTGAACACTGAAGCTTTCTTT. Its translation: CATSPGLNTEAFF.

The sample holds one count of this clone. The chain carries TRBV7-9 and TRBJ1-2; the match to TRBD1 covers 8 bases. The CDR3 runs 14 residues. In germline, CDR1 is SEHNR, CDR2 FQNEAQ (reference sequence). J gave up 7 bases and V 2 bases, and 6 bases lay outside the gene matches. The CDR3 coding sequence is TGTGCCAGCAGCTTATTGGGCAGGGGGCTTGGCTACACCTTC. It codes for CASSLLGRGLGYTF.

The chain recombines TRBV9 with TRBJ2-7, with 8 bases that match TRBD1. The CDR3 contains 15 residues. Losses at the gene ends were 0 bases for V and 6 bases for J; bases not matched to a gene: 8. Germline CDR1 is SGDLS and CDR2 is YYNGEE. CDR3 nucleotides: TGTGCCAGCAGCGTAGGGGACAGGAGTTGGGGCGAGCAGTACTTC. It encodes CASSVGDRSWGEQYF.

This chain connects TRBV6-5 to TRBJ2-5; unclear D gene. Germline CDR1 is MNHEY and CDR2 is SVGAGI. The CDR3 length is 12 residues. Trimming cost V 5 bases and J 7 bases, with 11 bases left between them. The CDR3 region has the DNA TGTGCCAGCAGTCAGCCGTGGGGGACCCAGTACTTC. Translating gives CASSQPWGTQYF.

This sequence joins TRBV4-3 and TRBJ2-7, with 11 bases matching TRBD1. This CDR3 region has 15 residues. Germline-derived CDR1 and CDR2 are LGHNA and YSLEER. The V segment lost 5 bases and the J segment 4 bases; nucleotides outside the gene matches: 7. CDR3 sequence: CASSYSGTGGYEQYF. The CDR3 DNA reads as TGCGCCAGCAGCTACTCCGGGACAGGGGGTTACGAGCAGTACTTC.

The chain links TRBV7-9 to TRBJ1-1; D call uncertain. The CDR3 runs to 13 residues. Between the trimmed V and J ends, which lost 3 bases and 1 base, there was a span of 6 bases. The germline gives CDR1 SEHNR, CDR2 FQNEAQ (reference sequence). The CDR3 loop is CASSFQGNTEAFF. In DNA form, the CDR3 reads TGTGCCAGCAGCTTCCAAGGGAACACTGAAGCTTTCTTT.

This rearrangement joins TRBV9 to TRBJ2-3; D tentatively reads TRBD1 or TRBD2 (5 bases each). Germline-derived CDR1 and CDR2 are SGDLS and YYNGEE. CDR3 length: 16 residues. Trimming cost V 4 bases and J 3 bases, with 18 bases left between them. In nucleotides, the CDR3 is TGTGCCAGCAGCCCAGGTAGGGGCGCGGGTACAGATACGCAGTATTTT. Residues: CASSPGRGAGTDTQYF. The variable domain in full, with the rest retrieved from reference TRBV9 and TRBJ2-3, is DSGVTQTPKHLITATGQRVTLRCSPRSGDLSVYWYQQSLDQGLQFLIQYYNGEERAKGNILERFSAQQFPDLHSELNLSSLELGDSALYFCASSPGRGAGTDTQYFGPGTRLTVL.

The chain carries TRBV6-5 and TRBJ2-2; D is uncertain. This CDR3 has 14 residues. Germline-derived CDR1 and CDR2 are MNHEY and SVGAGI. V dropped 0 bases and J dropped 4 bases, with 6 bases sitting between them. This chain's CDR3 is CASSYSGGTGELFF. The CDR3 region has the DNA TGTGCCAGCAGTTACTCGGGTGGCACCGGGGAGCTGTTTTTT.

CDR3 sequence reads: CASSLGAGETQYF. The CDR3 DNA sequence: TGTGCCAGCTCACTAGGGGCGGGAGAGACCCAGTACTTC. The chain is built from TRBV18 and TRBJ2-5; D may correspond to TRBD1 or TRBD2 (5 bases each). Germline V gives CDR1 KGHSH, CDR2 LQKENI. The CDR3 length is 13 residues. V shed 4 bases and J shed 4 bases, with 10 bases lying between them.

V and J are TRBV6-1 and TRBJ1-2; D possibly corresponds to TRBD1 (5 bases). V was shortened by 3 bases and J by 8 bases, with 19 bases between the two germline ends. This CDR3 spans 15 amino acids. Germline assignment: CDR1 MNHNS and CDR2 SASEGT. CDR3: CASSEMGQLGGGYTF. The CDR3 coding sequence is TGTGCCAGCAGTGAGATGGGGCAGCTGGGGGGAGGCTACACCTTC.

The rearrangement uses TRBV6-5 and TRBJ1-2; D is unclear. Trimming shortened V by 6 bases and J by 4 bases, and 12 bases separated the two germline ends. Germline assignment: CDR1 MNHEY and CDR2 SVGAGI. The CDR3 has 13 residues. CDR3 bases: TGTGCCAGCAGCCGCCGGGTCCTCTATGGCTACACCTTC. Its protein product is CASSRRVLYGYTF.

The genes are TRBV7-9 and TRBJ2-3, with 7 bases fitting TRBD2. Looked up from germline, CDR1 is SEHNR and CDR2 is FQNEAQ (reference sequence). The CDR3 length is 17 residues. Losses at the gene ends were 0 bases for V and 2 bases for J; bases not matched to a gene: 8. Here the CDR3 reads CASSLASDSGSTDTQYF. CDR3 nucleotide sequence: TGTGCCAGCAGCTTAGCCAGTGATAGCGGGTCCACAGATACGCAGTATTTT.

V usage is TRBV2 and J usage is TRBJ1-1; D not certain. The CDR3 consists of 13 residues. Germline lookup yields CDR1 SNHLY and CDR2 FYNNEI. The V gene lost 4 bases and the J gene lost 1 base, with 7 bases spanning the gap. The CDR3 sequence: CASSVSQNTEAFF. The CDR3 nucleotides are TGTGCCAGCAGTGTATCCCAGAACACTGAAGCTTTCTTT.

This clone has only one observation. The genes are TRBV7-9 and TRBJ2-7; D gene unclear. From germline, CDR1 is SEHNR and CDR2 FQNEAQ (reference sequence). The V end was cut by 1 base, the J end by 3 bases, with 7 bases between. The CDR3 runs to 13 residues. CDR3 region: CASSLGSLYEQYF. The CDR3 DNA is TGTGCCAGCAGCTTAGGGTCCCTCTACGAGCAGTACTTC.

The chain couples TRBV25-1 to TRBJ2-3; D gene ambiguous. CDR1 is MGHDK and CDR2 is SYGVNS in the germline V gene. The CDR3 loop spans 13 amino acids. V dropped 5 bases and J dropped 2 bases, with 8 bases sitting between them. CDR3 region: CASSPITTDTQYF. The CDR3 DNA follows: TGTGCCAGCAGTCCCATAACCACAGATACGCAGTATTTT.

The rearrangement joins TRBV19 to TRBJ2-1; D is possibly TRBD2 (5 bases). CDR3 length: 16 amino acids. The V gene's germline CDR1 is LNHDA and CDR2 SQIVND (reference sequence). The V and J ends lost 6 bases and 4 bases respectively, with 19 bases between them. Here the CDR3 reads CASSTLDSQTYNEQFF. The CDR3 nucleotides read TGTGCCAGTAGCACCCTGGACTCCCAGACATACAATGAGCAGTTCTTC. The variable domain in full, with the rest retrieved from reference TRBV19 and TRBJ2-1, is DGGITQSPKYLFRKEGQNVTLSCEQNLNHDAMYWYRQDPGQGLRLIYYSQIVNDFQKGDIAEGYSVSREKKESFPLTVTSAQKNPTAFYLCASSTLDSQTYNEQFFGPGTRLTVL.